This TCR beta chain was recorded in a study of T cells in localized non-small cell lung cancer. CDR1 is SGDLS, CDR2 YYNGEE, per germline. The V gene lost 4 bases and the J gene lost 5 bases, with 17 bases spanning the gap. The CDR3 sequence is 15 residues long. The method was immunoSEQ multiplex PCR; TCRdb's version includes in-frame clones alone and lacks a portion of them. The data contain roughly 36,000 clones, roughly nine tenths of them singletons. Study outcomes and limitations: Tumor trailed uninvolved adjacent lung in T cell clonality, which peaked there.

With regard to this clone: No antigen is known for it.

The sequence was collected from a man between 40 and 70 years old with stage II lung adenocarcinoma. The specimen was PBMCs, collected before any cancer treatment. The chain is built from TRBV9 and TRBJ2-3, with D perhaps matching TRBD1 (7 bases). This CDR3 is CASSFQTGRIDTQYF. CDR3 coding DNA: TGTGCCAGCAGCTTCCAGACAGGGAGGATAGATACGCAGTATTTT. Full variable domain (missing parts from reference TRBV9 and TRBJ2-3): DSGVTQTPKHLITATGQRVTLRCSPRSGDLSVYWYQQSLDQGLQFLIQYYNGEERAKGNILERFSAQQFPDLHSELNLSSLELGDSALYFCASSFQTGRIDTQYFGPGTRLTVL.